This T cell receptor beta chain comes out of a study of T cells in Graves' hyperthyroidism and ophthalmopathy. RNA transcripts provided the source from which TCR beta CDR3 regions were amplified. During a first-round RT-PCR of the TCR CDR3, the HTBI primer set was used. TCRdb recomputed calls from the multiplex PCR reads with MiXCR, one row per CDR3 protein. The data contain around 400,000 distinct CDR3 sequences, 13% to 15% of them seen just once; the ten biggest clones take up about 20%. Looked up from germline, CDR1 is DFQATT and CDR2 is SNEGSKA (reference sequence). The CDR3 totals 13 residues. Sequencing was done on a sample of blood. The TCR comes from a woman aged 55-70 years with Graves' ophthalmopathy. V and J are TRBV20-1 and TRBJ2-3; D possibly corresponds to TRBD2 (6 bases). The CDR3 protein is CSLWGGRTDTQYF. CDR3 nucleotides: TGCAGCCTCTGGGGAGGCCGCACAGATACGCAGTATTTT.